The source of this T cell receptor beta chain is a study of T cells in Graves' hyperthyroidism and ophthalmopathy. RNA transcripts served as the template for amplifying TCR beta CDR3 regions. HTBI primers were the set used in a first-round RT-PCR of the TCR CDR3. TCRdb used MiXCR to reprocess the multiplex PCR reads, holding one entry per CDR3 protein. In the table there are approximately 600,000 distinct CDR3 sequences, around 21% of which are singletons. Ophthalmopathy patients showed a Clinical Activity Score of at least 3, NOSPECS grade of at least 4 and duration under 3 months. Patients with uncontrolled infections, other autoimmune diseases, pregnancy or lactation were excluded. The PBMCs studied were ones that came from 10 ml fresh peripheral blood. CDR1 and CDR2 from the germline V gene are LNHNV and YYDKDF (reference sequence). V shed 2 bases and J shed 7 bases, with 21 bases lying between them. This CDR3 contains 17 residues.

Findings and caveats of the study: Most thyroid-expanded clonotypes above 0.001 were also found in blood.

This clonotype was detected a few times. Its antigen remains unidentified. This receptor was identified in a man in his thirties or forties with Graves' ophthalmopathy. Sequenced input: blood. The V and J genes are TRBV15 and TRBJ2-1, with TRBD2 as a possible D gene (9 bases). The CDR3 here is CATSRRTGGLAGNEQFF. Written as DNA, the CDR3 is TGTGCCACCAGCAGACGAACAGGGGGACTAGCTGGGAATGAGCAGTTCTTC.